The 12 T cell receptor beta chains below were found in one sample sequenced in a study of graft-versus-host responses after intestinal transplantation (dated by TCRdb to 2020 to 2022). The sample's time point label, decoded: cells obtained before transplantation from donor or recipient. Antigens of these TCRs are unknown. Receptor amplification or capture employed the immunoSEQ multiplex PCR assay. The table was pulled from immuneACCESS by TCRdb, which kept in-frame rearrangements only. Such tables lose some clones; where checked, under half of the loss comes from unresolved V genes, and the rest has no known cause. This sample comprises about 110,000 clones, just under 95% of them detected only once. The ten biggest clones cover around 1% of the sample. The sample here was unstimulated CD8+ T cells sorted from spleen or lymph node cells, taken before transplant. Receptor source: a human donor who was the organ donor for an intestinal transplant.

The CDR3 protein is CASSARTGEGGYPHLSSYNEQFF. CDR3 DNA sequence: TGTGCCAGCAGCGCGAGAACAGGGGAAGGTGGCTATCCCCACTTGAGCTCCTACAATGAGCAGTTCTTC. The V call is TRBV9, the J call TRBJ2-1, with 7 nucleotides matching TRBD1. Germline V gene lookup returns CDR1 SGDLS and CDR2 YYNGEE. This CDR3 has 23 residues. V gave up 3 bases and J gave up 0 bases; unmatched junction bases: 27. The whole variable domain, filled in from reference TRBV9 and TRBJ2-1, reads DSGVTQTPKHLITATGQRVTLRCSPRSGDLSVYWYQQSLDQGLQFLIQYYNGEERAKGNILERFSAQQFPDLHSELNLSSLELGDSALYFCASSARTGEGGYPHLSSYNEQFFGPGTRLTVL.

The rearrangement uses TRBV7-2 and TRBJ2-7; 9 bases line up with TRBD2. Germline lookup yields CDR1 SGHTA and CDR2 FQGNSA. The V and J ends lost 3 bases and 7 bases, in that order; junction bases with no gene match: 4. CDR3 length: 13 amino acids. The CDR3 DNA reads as TGTGCCAGCAGCTTTATAGCGGGAGAGGAGCAGTACTTC. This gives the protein CASSFIAGEEQYF.

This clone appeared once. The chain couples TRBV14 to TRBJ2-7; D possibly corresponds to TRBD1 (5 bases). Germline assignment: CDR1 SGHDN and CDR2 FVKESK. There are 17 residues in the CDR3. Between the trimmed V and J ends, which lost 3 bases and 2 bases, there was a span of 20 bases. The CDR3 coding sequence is TGTGCCAGCAGCCATTCTGGGTATGGGGCAGGGACCTACGAGCAGTACTTC. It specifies CASSHSGYGAGTYEQYF.

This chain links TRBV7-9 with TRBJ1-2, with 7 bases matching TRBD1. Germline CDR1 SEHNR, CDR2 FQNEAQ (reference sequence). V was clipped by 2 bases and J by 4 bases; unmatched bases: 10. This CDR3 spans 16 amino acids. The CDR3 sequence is CASSLILKGQSYGYTF. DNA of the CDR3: TGTGCCAGCAGCTTAATTCTGAAGGGACAGAGCTATGGCTACACCTTC.

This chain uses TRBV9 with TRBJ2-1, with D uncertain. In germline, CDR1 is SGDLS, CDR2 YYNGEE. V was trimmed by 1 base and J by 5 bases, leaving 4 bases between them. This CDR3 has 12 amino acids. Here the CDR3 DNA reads TGTGCCAGCAGCGTAACCAACAATGAGCAGTTCTTC. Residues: CASSVTNNEQFF.

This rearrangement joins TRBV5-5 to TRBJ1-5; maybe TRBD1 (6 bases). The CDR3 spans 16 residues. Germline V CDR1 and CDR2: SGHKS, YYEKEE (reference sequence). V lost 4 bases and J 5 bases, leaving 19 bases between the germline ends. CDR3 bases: TGTGCCAGCAGCCGAGGGGCGGACAGAGCCGATCAGCCCCAGCATTTT. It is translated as CASSRGADRADQPQHF.

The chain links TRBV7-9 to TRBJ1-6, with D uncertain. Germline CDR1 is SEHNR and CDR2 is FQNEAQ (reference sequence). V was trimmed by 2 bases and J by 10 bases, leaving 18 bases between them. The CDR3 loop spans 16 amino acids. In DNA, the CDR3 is TGTGCCAGCAGCTTATGGGGAACCAATCGACGATCACCCCTCCACTTT. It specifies CASSLWGTNRRSPLHF.

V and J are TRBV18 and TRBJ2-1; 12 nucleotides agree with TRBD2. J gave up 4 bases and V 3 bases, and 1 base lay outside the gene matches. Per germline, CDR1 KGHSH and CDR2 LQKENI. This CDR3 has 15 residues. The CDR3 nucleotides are TGTGCCAGCTCACCCGGACTAGCGGGGTACAATGAGCAGTTCTTC. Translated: CASSPGLAGYNEQFF.

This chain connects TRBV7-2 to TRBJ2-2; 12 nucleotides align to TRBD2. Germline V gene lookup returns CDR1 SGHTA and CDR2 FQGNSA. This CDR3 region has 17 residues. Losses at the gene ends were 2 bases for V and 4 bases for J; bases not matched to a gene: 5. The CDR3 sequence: CASSLLAGGPGTGELFF. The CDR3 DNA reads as TGTGCCAGCAGCTTACTAGCGGGAGGGCCGGGCACCGGGGAGCTGTTTTTT. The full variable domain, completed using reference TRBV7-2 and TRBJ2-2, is GAGVSQSPSNKVTEKGKDVELRCDPISGHTALYWYRQSLGQGLEFLIYFQGNSAPDKSGLPSDRFSAERTGGSVSTLTIQRTQQEDSAVYLCASSLLAGGPGTGELFFGEGSRLTVL.

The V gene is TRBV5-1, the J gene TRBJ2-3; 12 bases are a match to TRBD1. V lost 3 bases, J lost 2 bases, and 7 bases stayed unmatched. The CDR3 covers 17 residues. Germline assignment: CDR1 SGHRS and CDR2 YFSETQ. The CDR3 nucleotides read TGCGCCAGCAGCTACAAACCGGGACAGGGGGCCACAGATACGCAGTATTTT. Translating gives CASSYKPGQGATDTQYF. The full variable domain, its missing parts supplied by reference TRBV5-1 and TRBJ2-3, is KAGVTQTPRYLIKTRGQQVTLSCSPISGHRSVSWYQQTPGQGLQFLFEYFSETQRNKGNFPGRFSGRQFSNSRSEMNVSTLELGDSALYLCASSYKPGQGATDTQYFGPGTRLTVL.

This CDR3 is CASSPLESDTQYF. In DNA form, the CDR3 reads TGTGCCAGCAGTCCTTTGGAGTCAGATACGCAGTATTTT. This chain links TRBV28 with TRBJ2-3; D is unclear. The CDR3 is made up of 13 amino acids. V lost 5 bases to trimming and J lost 4 bases, with 10 bases between them. Germline V gene lookup returns CDR1 MDHEN and CDR2 SYDVKM.

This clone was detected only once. DNA for the CDR3: TGTGCCAGCAGCCCGCGACAGGGGGCCCTGAACACTGAAGCTTTCTTT. As protein: CASSPRQGALNTEAFF. The chain carries TRBV9 and TRBJ1-1; 10 nucleotides align to TRBD1. The germline V gene encodes CDR1 SGDLS and CDR2 YYNGEE. CDR3 length: 16 amino acids. The ends lost 4 bases at V and 0 bases at J; junction bases unmatched: 6.